In this sample, the clone carrying this T cell receptor beta chain turned up once. Its cognate antigen is unknown. This entry comes from a study of OX40 agonist ivuxolimab in advanced cancers. Study-wide background: Patients got intravenous ivuxolimab at 0.01 to 10 mg/kg every 2 weeks. The diagnoses of dose-escalation patients were hepatocellular carcinoma, melanoma, renal cell or head and neck cancer. General study findings and limits: In the 0.1 to 3.0 mg/kg range, CD4+ and CD8+ blood T cells had expanded clonally by week 6. On average, CD8+ T cells had more expanded clones than CD4+.

Only in-frame clones appear in the TCRdb table, and some are missing; sequencing was by immunoSEQ multiplex PCR. This table has tens of thousands of clones, approximately 90% appearing once. The V end lost 7 bases, the J end lost 8 bases, and 14 bases lay between the germline ends. The germline V gene has CDR1 SQVTM and CDR2 ANQGSEA. There are 11 residues in the CDR3. This TCR derives from an adult with an advanced solid tumor such as melanoma, head and neck, liver or kidney cancer. Material: CD4+ or CD8+ T cells sorted from blood, obtained in a trial of the OX40 agonist ivuxolimab. The chain uses TRBV29-1 and TRBJ1-2, with D possibly TRBD1 on 5 matching bases. The DNA of the CDR3 is TGCAGCGCGGAGGAGGGGTTAGGCTACACCTTC. Translated: CSAEEGLGYTF.